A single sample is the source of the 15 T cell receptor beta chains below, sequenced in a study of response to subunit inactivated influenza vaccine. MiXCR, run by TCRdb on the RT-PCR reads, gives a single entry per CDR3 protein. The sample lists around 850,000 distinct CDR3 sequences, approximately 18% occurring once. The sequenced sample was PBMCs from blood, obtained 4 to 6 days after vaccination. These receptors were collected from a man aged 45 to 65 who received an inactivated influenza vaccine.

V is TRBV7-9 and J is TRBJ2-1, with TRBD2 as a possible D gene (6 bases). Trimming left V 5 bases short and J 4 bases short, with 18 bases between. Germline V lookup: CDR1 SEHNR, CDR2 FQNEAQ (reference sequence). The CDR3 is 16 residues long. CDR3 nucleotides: TGTGCCAGCAGCCCCTTGGGGACTGTCAAGTACAATGAGCAGTTCTTC. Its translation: CASSPLGTVKYNEQFF. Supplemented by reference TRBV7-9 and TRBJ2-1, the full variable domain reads DTGVSQNPRHKITKRGQNVTFRCDPISEHNRLYWYRQTLGQGPEFLTYFQNEAQLEKSRLLSDRFSAERPKGSFSTLEIQRTEQGDSAMYLCASSPLGTVKYNEQFFGPGTRLTVL.

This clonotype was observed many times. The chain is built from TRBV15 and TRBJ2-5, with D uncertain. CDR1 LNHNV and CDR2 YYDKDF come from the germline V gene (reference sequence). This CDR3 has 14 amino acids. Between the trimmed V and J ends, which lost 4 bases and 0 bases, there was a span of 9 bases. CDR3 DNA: TGTGCCACCAGCACACACCTGTACCAAGAGACCCAGTACTTC. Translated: CATSTHLYQETQYF.

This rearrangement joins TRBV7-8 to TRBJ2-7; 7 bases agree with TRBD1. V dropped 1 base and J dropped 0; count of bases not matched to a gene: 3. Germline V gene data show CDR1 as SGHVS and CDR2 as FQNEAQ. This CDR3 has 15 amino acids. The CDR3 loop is CASSLDRGHSYEQYF. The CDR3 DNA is TGTGCCAGCAGCTTAGACAGGGGCCACTCCTACGAGCAGTACTTC.

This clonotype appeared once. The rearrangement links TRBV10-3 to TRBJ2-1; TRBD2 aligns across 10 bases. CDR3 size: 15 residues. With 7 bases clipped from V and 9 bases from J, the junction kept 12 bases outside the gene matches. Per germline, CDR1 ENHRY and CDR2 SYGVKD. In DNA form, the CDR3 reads TGTGCCATCAAGGAAGTCAGCGGGAGGGCCATTGAGCAGTTCTTC. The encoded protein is CAIKEVSGRAIEQFF.

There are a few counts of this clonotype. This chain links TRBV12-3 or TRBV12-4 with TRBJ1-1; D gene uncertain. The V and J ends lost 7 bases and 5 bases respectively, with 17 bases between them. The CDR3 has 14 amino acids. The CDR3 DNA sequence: TGTGCCAGCACGAAATGGGAAGGGAAGACTGAAGCTTTCTTT. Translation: CASTKWEGKTEAFF.

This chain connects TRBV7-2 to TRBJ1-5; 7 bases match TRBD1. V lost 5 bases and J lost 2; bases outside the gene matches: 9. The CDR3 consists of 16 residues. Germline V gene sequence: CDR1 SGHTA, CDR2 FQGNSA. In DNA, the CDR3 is TGTGCCAGCAGCCCCCAGCCTCAGGGGGGCAATCAGCCCCAGCATTTT. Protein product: CASSPQPQGGNQPQHF.

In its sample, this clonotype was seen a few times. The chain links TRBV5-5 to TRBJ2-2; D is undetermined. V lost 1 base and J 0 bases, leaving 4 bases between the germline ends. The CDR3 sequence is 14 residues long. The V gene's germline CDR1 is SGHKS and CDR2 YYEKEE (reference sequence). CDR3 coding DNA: TGTGCCAGCAGCTTGTACGCGAACACCGGGGAGCTGTTTTTT. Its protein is CASSLYANTGELFF. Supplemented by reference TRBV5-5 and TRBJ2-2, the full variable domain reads DAGVTQSPTHLIKTRGQQVTLRCSPISGHKSVSWYQQVLGQGPQFIFQYYEKEERGRGNFPDRFSARQFPNYSSELNVNALLLGDSALYLCASSLYANTGELFFGEGSRLTVL.

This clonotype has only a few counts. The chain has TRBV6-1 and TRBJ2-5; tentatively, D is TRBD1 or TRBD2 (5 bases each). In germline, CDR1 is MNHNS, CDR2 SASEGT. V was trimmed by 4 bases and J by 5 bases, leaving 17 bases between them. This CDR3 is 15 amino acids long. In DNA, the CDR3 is TGTGCCAGCAGTGCCCAGGGAGCCATCGGGGAGACCCAGTACTTC. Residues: CASSAQGAIGETQYF.

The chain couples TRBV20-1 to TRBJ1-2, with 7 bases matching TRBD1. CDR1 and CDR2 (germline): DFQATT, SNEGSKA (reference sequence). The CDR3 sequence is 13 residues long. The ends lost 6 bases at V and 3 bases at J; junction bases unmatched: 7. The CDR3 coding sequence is TGCAGTGCCCCGACAGGGACGTACTATGGCTACACCTTC. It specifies CSAPTGTYYGYTF.

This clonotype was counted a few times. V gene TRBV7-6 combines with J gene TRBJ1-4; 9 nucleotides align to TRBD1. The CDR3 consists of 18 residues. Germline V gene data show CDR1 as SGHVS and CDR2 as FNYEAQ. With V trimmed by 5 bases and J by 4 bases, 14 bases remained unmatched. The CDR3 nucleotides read TGTGCCAGCAGCCTAAGAGCCCTTTGGACAGGGGATAATGAAAAACTGTTTTTT. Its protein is CASSLRALWTGDNEKLFF.

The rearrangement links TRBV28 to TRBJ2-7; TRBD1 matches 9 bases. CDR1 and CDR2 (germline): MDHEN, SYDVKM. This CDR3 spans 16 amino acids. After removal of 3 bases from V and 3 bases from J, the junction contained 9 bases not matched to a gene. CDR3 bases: TGTGCCAGCAGTTTCAATCCCGGACAGGGGTTCTACGAGCAGTACTTC. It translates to CASSFNPGQGFYEQYF.

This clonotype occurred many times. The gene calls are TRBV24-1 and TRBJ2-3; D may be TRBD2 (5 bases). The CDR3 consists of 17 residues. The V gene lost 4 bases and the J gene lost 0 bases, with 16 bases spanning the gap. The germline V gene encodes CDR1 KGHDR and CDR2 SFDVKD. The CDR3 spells CATSDPLPGSSTDTQYF. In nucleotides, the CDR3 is TGTGCCACCAGTGACCCCCTTCCGGGATCAAGCACAGATACGCAGTATTTT.

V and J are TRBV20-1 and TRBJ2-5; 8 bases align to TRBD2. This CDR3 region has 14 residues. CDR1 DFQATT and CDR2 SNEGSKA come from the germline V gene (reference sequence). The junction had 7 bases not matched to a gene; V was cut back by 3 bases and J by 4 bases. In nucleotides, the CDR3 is TGCAGTGCTAGTAATAGCGGGAATGGAGAGACCCAGTACTTC. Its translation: CSASNSGNGETQYF.

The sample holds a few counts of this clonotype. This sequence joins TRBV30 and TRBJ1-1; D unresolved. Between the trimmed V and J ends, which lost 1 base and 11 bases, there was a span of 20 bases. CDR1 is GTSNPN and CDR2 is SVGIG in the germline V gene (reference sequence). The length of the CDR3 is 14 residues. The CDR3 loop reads CAWSATIQLIRAFF. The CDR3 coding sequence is TGTGCCTGGAGTGCAACTATACAGCTGATTAGGGCTTTCTTT.

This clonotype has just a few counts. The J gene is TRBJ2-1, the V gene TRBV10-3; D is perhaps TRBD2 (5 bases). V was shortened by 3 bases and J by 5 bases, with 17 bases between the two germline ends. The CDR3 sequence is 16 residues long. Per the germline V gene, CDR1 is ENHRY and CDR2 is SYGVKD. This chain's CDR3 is CAISDAGRVQNNEQFF. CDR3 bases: TGTGCCATCAGTGATGCGGGTAGAGTGCAAAACAATGAGCAGTTCTTC.